This T cell receptor beta chain was sequenced during a study of T cell responses to AZD1222 COVID-19 vaccine. Study outcomes and limitations: A rise in Spike-specific TCR breadth and depth followed two AZD1222 doses. Among spike-specific TCRs, nearly half reportedly target unmutated variant regions.

TCRdb's copy holds only in-frame clones and misses some; the assay was immunoSEQ multiplex PCR. Of under 200,000 clones listed, more than 85% were seen once; the top ten hold about 4.5%. As for this clone: What it recognizes is unknown.

Between the trimmed V and J ends, which lost 3 bases and 3 bases, there was a span of 11 bases. Germline values: CDR1 ENHRY, CDR2 SYGVKD. The CDR3 is made up of 14 amino acids. This receptor was taken from an adult in good health. The chain combines TRBV10-3 with TRBJ1-2; no reliable D call. The sample in question was peripheral blood, obtained on day 0 of AZD1222 vaccination. CDR3 nucleotides: TGTGCCATCAGTGATAAGGCCGTAGACTATGGCTACACCTTC. Its translation: CAISDKAVDYGYTF.